The 6 T cell receptor beta chains below all came from one sample that was sequenced in a study of blood T cell repertoires in COVID-19 (dated by TCRdb to the early 2020s). Receptor amplification or capture employed the immunoSEQ multiplex PCR assay. The clones in this table, taken by TCRdb from immuneACCESS, are in-frame only. Not every clone is retained; where verified, under half of the shortfall comes from an unresolved V gene, and the cause of the rest is unknown. The sample data list under 60,000 clones, and around 78% of these were observed just once. Jointly, the top ten make up roughly 5% of the sample. The sequenced material came from peripheral blood. Receptors originate from a human donor in a cohort sampled during active COVID-19.

The chain has TRBV13 and TRBJ2-7; D may be TRBD2 (6 bases). Germline V lookup: CDR1 PRHDT, CDR2 FYEKMQ (reference sequence). Trimming pared 2 bases from V and 5 bases from J, leaving 16 bases between. This CDR3 is 15 amino acids long. The CDR3 loop is CASSLRAGRFNEQYF. The CDR3 nucleotides are TGTGCCAGCAGCTTACGGGCAGGGAGGTTCAACGAGCAGTACTTC.

The chain carries TRBV30 and TRBJ2-5; 13 positions agree with TRBD2. Germline CDR1 and CDR2: GTSNPN and SVGIG (reference sequence). This CDR3 region has 15 residues. The ends lost 5 bases at V and 5 bases at J; junction bases unmatched: 8. CDR3 DNA: TGTGCCTGGGCAGGACTAGCGGGGGCAGGGGAGACCCAGTACTTC. Residues: CAWAGLAGAGETQYF.

As DNA, the CDR3 is TGTGCCAGTAGACTAACGACAGGGATTAATGAAAAACTGTTTTTT. This codes for CASRLTTGINEKLFF. This sequence joins TRBV19 and TRBJ1-4; TRBD1 agrees at 7 bases. V was clipped by 6 bases and J by 4 bases; unmatched bases: 8. Germline-derived CDR1 and CDR2 are LNHDA and SQIVND (reference sequence). This CDR3 region has 15 residues.

This chain joins TRBV6-6 and TRBJ2-1; TRBD2 agrees at 13 bases. Unmatched junction bases numbered 5, after V lost 6 bases and J lost 9 bases. This CDR3 contains 14 residues. CDR1 and CDR2 (germline): MNHNY, SVGAGI (reference sequence). CDR3 loop: CASRSGLAGREQFF. The CDR3 nucleotides read TGTGCCAGCAGATCGGGACTAGCGGGACGTGAGCAGTTCTTC.

This clone has only one observation. The chain recombines TRBV3-1 (or the pseudogene TRBV3-2) with TRBJ1-1; TRBD1 is a possible D gene (5 bases). This CDR3 spans 14 amino acids. Per the germline V gene, CDR1 is LGHDT and CDR2 is YNNKEL (reference sequence). Between the trimmed V and J ends, which lost 0 bases and 4 bases, there was a span of 9 bases. In DNA form, the CDR3 reads TGTGCCAGCAGCCAAGAGGCAGGGTTCACTGAAGCTTTCTTT. Residues: CASSQEAGFTEAFF.

The chain employs TRBV19 and TRBJ1-5; D perhaps matches TRBD1 (5 bases). This CDR3 spans 15 amino acids. CDR1 is LNHDA, CDR2 SQIVND, per germline (reference sequence). Between the trimmed V and J ends, which lost 3 bases and 0 bases, there was a span of 9 bases. The CDR3 nucleotides read TGTGCCAGTAGTATGCCAGGACATAGCAATCAGCCCCAGCATTTT. Its translation is CASSMPGHSNQPQHF.